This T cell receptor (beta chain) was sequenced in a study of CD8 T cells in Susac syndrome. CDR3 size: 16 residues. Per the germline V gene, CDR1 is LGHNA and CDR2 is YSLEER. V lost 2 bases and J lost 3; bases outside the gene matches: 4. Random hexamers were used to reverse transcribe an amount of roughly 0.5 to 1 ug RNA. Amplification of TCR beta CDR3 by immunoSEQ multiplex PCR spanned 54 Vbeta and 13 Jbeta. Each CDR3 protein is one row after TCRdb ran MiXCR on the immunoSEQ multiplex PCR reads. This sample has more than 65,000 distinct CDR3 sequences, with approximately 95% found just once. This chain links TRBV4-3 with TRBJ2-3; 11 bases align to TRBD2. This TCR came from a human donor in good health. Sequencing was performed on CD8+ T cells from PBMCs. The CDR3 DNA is TGCGCCAGCAGCCAATATACTAGCGGGGGAACAGATACGCAGTATTTT. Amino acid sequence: CASSQYTSGGTDTQYF.